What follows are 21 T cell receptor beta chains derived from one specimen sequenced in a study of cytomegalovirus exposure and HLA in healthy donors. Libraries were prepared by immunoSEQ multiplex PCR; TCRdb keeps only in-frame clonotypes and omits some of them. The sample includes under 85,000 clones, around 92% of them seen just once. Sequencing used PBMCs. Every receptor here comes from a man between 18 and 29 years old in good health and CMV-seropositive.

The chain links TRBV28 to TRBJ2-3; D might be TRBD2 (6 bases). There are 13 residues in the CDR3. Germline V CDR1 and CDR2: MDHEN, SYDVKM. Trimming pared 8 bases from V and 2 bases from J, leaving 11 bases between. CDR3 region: CASRGGNTDTQYF. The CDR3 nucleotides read TGTGCCAGCCGTGGCGGGAACACAGATACGCAGTATTTT.

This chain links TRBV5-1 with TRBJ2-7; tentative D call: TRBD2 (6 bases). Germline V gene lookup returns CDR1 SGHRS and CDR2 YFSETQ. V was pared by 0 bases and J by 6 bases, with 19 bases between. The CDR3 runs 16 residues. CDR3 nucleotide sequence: TGCGCCAGCAGCTTGGCAAAAACTGGGACTTACTCCGAGCAGTACTTC. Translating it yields CASSLAKTGTYSEQYF.

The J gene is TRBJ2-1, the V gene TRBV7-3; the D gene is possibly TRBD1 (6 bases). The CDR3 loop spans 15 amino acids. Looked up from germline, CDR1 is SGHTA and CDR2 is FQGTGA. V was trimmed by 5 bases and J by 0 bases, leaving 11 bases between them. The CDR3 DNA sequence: TGTGCCAGCAGCCCCCAGGGGAGCTCCTACAATGAGCAGTTCTTC. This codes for CASSPQGSSYNEQFF.

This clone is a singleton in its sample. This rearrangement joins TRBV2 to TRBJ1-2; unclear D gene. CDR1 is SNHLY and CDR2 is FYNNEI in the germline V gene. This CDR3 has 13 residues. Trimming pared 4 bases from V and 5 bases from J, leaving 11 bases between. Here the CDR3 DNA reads TGTGCCAGCAGTGCGGAGGGCGGGTATGGCTACACCTTC. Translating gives CASSAEGGYGYTF.

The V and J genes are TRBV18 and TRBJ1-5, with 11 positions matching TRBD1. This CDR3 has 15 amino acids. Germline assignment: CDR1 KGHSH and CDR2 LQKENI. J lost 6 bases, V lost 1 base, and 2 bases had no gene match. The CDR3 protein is CASSPRDRGSQPQHF. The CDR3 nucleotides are TGTGCCAGCTCACCACGGGACAGGGGGTCTCAGCCCCAGCATTTT.

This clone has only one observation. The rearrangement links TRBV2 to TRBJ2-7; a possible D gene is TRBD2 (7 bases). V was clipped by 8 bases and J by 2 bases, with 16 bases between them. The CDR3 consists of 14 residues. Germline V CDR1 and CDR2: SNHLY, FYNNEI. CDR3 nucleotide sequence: TGTGCCAGCGGGAGGGTACAGGGCCCCTACGAGCAGTACTTC. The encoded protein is CASGRVQGPYEQYF.

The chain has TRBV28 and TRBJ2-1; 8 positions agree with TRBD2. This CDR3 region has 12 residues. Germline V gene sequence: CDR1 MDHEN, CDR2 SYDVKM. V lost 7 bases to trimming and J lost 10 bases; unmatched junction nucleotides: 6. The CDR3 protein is CASTAGVGEQFF. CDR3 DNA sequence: TGTGCCAGCACAGCGGGAGTAGGAGAGCAGTTCTTC.

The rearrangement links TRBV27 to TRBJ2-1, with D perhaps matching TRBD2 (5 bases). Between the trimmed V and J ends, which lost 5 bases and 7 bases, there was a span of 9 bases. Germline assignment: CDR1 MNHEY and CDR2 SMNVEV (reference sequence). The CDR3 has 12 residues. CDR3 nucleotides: TGTGCCAGCAGTCTAAGCGGAAATGAGCAGTTCTTC. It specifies CASSLSGNEQFF.

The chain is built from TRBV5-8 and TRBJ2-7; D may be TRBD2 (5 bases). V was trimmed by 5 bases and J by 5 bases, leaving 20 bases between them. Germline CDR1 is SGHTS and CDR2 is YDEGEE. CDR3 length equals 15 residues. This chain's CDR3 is CASRREGKPVDEQYF. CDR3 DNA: TGTGCCAGCAGGCGAGAGGGCAAACCTGTGGACGAGCAGTACTTC.

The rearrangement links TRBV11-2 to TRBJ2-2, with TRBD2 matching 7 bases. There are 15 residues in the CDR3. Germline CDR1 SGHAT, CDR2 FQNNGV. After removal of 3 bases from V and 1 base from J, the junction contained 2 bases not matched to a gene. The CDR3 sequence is CASSFGGRNTGELFF. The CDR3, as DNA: TGTGCCAGCAGCTTCGGCGGGAGGAACACCGGGGAGCTGTTTTTT. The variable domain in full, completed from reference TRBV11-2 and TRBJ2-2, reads EAGVAQSPRYKIIEKRQSVAFWCNPISGHATLYWYQQILGQGPKLLIQFQNNGVVDDSQLPKDRFSAERLKGVDSTLKIQPAKLEDSAVYLCASSFGGRNTGELFFGEGSRLTVL.

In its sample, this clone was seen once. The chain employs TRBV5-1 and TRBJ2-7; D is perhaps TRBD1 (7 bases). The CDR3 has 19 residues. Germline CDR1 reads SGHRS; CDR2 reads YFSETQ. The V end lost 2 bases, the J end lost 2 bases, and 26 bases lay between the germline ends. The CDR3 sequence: CASSFSFGGGGTVTYEQYF. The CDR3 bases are TGCGCCAGCAGCTTCTCTTTCGGGGGCGGAGGGACAGTTACCTACGAGCAGTACTTC.

For the CDR3, the DNA is TGTGCCAGCAGCACCCCTAGGGGGACTAGCGAGAACACCGGGGAGCTGTTTTTT. It specifies CASSTPRGTSENTGELFF. The chain employs TRBV11-1 and TRBJ2-2, with 10 bases fitting TRBD2. The germline V gene has CDR1 SGHAT and CDR2 FQDESV (reference sequence). The CDR3 runs to 18 residues. J gave up 1 base and V 5 bases, and 10 bases lay outside the gene matches.

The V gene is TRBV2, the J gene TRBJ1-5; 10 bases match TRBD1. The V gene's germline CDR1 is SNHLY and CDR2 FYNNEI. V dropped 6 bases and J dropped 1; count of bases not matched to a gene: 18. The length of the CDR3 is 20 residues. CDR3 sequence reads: CASRITHAGTGALSNQPQHF. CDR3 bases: TGTGCCAGCAGGATCACCCATGCCGGGACAGGGGCTCTAAGCAATCAGCCCCAGCATTTT.

The CDR3 here is CASGLQGGVTEAFF. In nucleotides, the CDR3 is TGTGCCAGCGGCCTTCAGGGAGGGGTCACTGAAGCTTTCTTT. This chain links TRBV11-2 with TRBJ1-1, with D perhaps TRBD1 (5 bases). CDR1 is SGHAT and CDR2 is FQNNGV in the germline V gene. The ends were cut back, 8 bases at V and 4 bases at J, with 17 bases in the middle. The length of the CDR3 is 14 residues.

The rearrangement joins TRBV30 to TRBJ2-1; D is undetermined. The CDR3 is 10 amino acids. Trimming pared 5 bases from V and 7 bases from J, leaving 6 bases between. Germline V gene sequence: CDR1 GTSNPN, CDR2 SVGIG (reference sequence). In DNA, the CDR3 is TGTGCCTGGGCCCGGAATGAGCAGTTCTTC. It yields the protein CAWARNEQFF.

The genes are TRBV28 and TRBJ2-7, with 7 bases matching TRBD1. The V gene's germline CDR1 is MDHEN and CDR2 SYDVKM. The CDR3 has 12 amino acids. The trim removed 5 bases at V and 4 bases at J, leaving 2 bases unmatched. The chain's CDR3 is CASSRQGYEQYF. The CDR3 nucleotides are TGTGCCAGCAGTCGACAGGGATACGAGCAGTACTTC.

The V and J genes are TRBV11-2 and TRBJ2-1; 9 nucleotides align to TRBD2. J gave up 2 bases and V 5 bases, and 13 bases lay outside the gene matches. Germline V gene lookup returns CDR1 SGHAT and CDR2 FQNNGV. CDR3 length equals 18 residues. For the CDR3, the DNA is TGTGCCAGCAGCCAATTTGCTAGCGGGATCCCCACCTACAATGAGCAGTTCTTC. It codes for CASSQFASGIPTYNEQFF. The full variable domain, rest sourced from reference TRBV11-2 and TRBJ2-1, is EAGVAQSPRYKIIEKRQSVAFWCNPISGHATLYWYQQILGQGPKLLIQFQNNGVVDDSQLPKDRFSAERLKGVDSTLKIQPAKLEDSAVYLCASSQFASGIPTYNEQFFGPGTRLTVL.

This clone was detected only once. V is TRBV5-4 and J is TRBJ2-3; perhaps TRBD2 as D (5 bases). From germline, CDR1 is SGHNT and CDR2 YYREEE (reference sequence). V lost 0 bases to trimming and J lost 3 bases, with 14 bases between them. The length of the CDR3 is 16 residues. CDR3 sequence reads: CASSLAGVGGTDTQYF. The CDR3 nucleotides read TGTGCCAGCAGCTTGGCCGGGGTAGGAGGAACAGATACGCAGTATTTT. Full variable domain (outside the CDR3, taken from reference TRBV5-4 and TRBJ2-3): ETGVTQSPTHLIKTRGQQVTLRCSSQSGHNTVSWYQQALGQGPQFIFQYYREEENGRGNFPPRFSGLQFPNYSSELNVNALELDDSALYLCASSLAGVGGTDTQYFGPGTRLTVL.

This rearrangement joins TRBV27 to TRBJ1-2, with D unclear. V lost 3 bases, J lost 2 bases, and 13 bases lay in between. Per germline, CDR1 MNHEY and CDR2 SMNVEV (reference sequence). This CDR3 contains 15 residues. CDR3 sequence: CASSLSGRENYGYTF. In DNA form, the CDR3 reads TGTGCCAGCAGTTTGTCCGGGCGGGAGAACTATGGCTACACCTTC.

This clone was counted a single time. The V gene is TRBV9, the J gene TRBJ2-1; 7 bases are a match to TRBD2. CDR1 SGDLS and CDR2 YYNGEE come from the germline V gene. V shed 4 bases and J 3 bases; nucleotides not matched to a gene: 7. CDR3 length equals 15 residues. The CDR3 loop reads CASSLLSGIYNEQFF. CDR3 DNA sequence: TGTGCCAGCAGCCTGCTCAGCGGGATCTACAATGAGCAGTTCTTC.

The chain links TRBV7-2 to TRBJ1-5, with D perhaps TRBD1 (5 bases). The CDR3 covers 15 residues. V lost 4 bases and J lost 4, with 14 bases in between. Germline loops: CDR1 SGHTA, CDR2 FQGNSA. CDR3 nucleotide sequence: TGTGCCAGCAGCTCATTCCCAGGGTGGAATCAGCCCCAGCATTTT. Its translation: CASSSFPGWNQPQHF. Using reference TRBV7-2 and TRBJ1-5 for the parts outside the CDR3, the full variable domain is GAGVSQSPSNKVTEKGKDVELRCDPISGHTALYWYRQSLGQGLEFLIYFQGNSAPDKSGLPSDRFSAERTGGSVSTLTIQRTQQEDSAVYLCASSSFPGWNQPQHFGDGTRLSIL.